These 10 T cell receptor beta chains were sequenced from one sample in a study of blood T cell repertoires in COVID-19. Libraries were prepared by immunoSEQ multiplex PCR; TCRdb keeps only in-frame clonotypes and omits some of them. The sample has hundreds of thousands of clones, 82% seen once; the top ten hold 4% to 5%. Sequencing used peripheral blood. These receptors all stem from a woman between 65 and 79 years old with acute or convalescent COVID-19.

CDR3 in DNA: TGTGCCAGCTCAGCCTCCCAGTACGAGCAGTACTTC. Residues: CASSASQYEQYF. J is TRBJ2-7 and V is TRBV18; no reliable D call. Germline assignment: CDR1 KGHSH and CDR2 LQKENI. This CDR3 is 12 amino acids long. V was trimmed by 5 bases and J by 4 bases, leaving 9 bases between them.

V and J are TRBV6-5 and TRBJ1-1; 7 nucleotides match TRBD1. V shed 10 bases and J 7 bases; nucleotides not matched to a gene: 6. The CDR3 loop spans 11 amino acids. Per the germline V gene, CDR1 is MNHEY and CDR2 is SVGAGI. CDR3 amino acids: CATDRVVEAFF. The CDR3 DNA follows: TGTGCCACCGACAGGGTGGTTGAAGCTTTCTTT.

This clone was found once. The V call is TRBV7-2, the J call TRBJ2-2, with D perhaps matching TRBD1 (5 bases). There are 14 residues in the CDR3. In germline, CDR1 is SGHTA, CDR2 FQGNSA. The ends were cut back, 4 bases at V and 6 bases at J, with 12 bases in the middle. The CDR3 DNA reads as TGTGCCAGCAGCTCGCCCAGGACACCCGGGGAGCTGTTTTTT. It codes for CASSSPRTPGELFF. The whole variable domain, remainder taken from reference TRBV7-2 and TRBJ2-2, is GAGVSQSPSNKVTEKGKDVELRCDPISGHTALYWYRQSLGQGLEFLIYFQGNSAPDKSGLPSDRFSAERTGGSVSTLTIQRTQQEDSAVYLCASSSPRTPGELFFGEGSRLTVL.

This chain uses TRBV18 with TRBJ1-1, with a possible D match to TRBD1 (5 bases). Trimming shortened V by 0 bases and J by 3 bases, and 11 bases separated the two germline ends. Germline V gives CDR1 KGHSH, CDR2 LQKENI. This CDR3 contains 15 residues. CDR3 bases: TGTGCCAGCTCACCACCCGGGGGTTACCACACTGAAGCTTTCTTT. Amino acid sequence: CASSPPGGYHTEAFF.

The chain links TRBV12-3 or TRBV12-4 to TRBJ2-3; unclear D gene. This CDR3 has 13 residues. Trimming cost V 0 bases and J 9 bases, with 10 bases left between them. The CDR3 sequence: CASSLAHGRTQYF. DNA for the CDR3: TGTGCCAGCAGTTTAGCCCATGGGCGAACGCAGTATTTT.

This clone was detected a few times. Within the sample, other DNA sequences also encode this same CDR3. The J gene is TRBJ1-1, the V gene TRBV7-2, with D maybe TRBD1 (5 bases). The CDR3 has 14 amino acids. V lost 5 bases, J lost 1 base, and 11 bases lay in between. Germline assignment: CDR1 SGHTA and CDR2 FQGNSA. CDR3 in amino acids: CASSLGTANTEAFF. The CDR3 bases are TGTGCCAGCAGCCTCGGGACTGCGAACACTGAAGCTTTCTTT.

The chain links TRBV6-1 to TRBJ2-3; D is undetermined. Germline CDR1 and CDR2: MNHNS and SASEGT. This CDR3 is built from 14 residues. V was shortened by 3 bases and J by 0 bases, with 7 bases between the two germline ends. CDR3 protein: CASSDAVSTDTQYF. CDR3 nucleotides: TGTGCCAGCAGTGACGCAGTAAGCACAGATACGCAGTATTTT.

The chain uses TRBV5-1 and TRBJ1-1; 8 nucleotides match TRBD1. V trimming: 6 bases; J trimming: 1 base; junction bases outside the gene matches: 5. This CDR3 region has 14 residues. CDR1 is SGHRS and CDR2 is YFSETQ in the germline V gene. The CDR3 reads CASTPGQANTEAFF. CDR3 bases: TGCGCCAGCACCCCGGGACAGGCGAACACTGAAGCTTTCTTT.

This clone was counted many times. This rearrangement joins TRBV4-3 to TRBJ2-1; 10 bases agree with TRBD2. CDR1 and CDR2 from the germline V gene are LGHNA and YSLEER. The CDR3 has 16 residues. Germline trimming cut 1 base from V and 6 bases from J; bases unmatched to any gene: 6. CDR3 coding DNA: TGCGCCAGCAGCCAAGCCGCTAGCGGGGGATCCAATGAGCAGTTCTTC. Translation: CASSQAASGGSNEQFF.

The chain couples TRBV29-1 to TRBJ2-3, with a possible D match to TRBD2 (6 bases). Germline CDR1 is SQVTM and CDR2 is ANQGSEA. This CDR3 contains 15 residues. Trimming cost V 0 bases and J 4 bases, with 14 bases left between them. DNA for the CDR3: TGCAGCGTTGAAGATCTTGGGGGGATCTCAGATACGCAGTATTTT. This codes for CSVEDLGGISDTQYF.